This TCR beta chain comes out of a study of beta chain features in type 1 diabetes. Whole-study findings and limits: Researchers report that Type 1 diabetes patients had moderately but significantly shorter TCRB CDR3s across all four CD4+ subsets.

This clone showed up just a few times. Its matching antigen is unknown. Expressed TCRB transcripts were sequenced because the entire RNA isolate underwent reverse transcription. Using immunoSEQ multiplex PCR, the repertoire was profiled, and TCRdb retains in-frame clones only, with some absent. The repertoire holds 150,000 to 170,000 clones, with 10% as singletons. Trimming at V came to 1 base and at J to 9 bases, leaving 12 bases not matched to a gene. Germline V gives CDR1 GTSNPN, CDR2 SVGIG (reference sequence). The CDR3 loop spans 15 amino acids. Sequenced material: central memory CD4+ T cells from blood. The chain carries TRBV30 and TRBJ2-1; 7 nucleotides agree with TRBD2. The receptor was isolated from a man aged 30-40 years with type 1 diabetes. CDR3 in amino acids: CAWSGTSSRLGEQFF. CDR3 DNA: TGTGCCTGGAGTGGGACTAGTTCGCGTTTGGGTGAGCAGTTCTTC.